The source of this T cell receptor beta chain is a study of T cell responses to AZD1222 COVID-19 vaccine. Libraries were prepared by immunoSEQ multiplex PCR; TCRdb keeps only in-frame clonotypes and omits some of them. The sample shows 70,000 or so clones, 83% of them seen only once. Notes on this clone: The antigen remains unidentified.

Study conclusions and caveats: Epitopes outside B.1.351 and B.1.1.7 mutated regions reportedly drew nearly half of spike TCRs.

This specimen was peripheral blood, taken 28 days after the second AZD1222 dose. This TCR came from an adult who received the AZD1222 COVID-19 vaccine.

The CDR3 here is CASSQDGEGLRAKNIQYF. CDR3 coding DNA: TGCGCCAGCAGCCAAGATGGAGAAGGGCTTCGAGCCAAAAACATTCAGTACTTC. The V and J genes are TRBV4-3 and TRBJ2-4; unclear D gene. The CDR3 has 18 amino acids. Germline V gene sequence: CDR1 LGHNA, CDR2 YSLEER. V lost 0 bases to trimming and J lost 0 bases, with 15 bases between them.